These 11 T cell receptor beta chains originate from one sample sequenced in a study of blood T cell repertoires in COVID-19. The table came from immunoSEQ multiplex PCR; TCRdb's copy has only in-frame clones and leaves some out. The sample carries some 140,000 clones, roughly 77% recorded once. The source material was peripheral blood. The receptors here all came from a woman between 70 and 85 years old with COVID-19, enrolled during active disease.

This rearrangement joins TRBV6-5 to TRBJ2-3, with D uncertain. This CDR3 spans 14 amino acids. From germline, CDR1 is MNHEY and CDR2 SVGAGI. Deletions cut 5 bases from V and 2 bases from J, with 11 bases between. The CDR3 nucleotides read TGTGCCAGCAGTCCCCAGATTAACACAGATACGCAGTATTTT. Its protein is CASSPQINTDTQYF.

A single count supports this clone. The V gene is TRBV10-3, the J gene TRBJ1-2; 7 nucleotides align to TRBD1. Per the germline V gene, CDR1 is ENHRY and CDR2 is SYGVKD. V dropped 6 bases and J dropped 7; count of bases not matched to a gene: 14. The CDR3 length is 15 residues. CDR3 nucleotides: TGTGCCATCAGCGCCGCACAGGGGACCTCCGGTGGCTACACCTTC. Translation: CAISAAQGTSGGYTF.

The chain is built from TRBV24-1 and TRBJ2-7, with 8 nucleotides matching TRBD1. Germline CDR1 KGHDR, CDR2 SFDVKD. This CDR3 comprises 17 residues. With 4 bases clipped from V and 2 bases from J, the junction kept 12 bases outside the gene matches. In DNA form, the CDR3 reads TGTGCCACCAGTGACCCTCACGGGGGACAGGACCCCTACGAGCAGTACTTC. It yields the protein CATSDPHGGQDPYEQYF.

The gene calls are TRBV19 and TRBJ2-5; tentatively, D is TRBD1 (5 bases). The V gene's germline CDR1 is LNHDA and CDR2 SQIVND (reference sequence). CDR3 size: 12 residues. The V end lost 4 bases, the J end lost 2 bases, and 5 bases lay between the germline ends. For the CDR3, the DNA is TGTGCCAGTAGTAGACAGCAAGAGACCCAGTACTTC. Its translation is CASSRQQETQYF.

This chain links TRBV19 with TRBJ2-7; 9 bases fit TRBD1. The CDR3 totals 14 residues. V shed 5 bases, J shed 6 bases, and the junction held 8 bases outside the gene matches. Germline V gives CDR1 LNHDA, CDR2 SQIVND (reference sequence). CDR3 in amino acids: CASSAPGQGGEQYF. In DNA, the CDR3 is TGTGCCAGTAGTGCCCCGGGACAGGGAGGCGAGCAGTACTTC. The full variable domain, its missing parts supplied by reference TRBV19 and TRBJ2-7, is DGGITQSPKYLFRKEGQNVTLSCEQNLNHDAMYWYRQDPGQGLRLIYYSQIVNDFQKGDIAEGYSVSREKKESFPLTVTSAQKNPTAFYLCASSAPGQGGEQYFGPGTRLTVT.

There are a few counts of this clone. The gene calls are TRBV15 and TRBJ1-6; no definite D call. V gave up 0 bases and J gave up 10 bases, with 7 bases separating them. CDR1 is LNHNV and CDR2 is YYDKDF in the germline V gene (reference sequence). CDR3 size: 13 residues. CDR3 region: CATSRDGGSPLHF. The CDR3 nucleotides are TGTGCCACCAGCAGAGATGGAGGATCACCCCTCCACTTT.

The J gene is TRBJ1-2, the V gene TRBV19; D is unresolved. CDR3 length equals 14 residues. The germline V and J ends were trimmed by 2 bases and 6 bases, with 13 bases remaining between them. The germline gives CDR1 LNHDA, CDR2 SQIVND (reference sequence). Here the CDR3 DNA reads TGTGCCAGTAGTATACGTGGCAGGTCGGATGGCTACACCTTC. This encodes CASSIRGRSDGYTF. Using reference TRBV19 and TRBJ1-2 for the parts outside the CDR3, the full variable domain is DGGITQSPKYLFRKEGQNVTLSCEQNLNHDAMYWYRQDPGQGLRLIYYSQIVNDFQKGDIAEGYSVSREKKESFPLTVTSAQKNPTAFYLCASSIRGRSDGYTFGSGTRLTVV.

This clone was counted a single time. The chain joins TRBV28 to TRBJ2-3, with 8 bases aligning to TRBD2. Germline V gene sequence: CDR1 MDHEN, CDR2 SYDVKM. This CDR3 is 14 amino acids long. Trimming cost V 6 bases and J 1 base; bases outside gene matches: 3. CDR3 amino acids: CASSRGGGTDTQYF. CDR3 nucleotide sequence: TGTGCCAGCAGCCGGGGGGGCGGCACAGATACGCAGTATTTT.

This CDR3 is CASSSSGEGQPQHF. CDR3 DNA: TGTGCCAGCAGTTCATCGGGGGAGGGTCAGCCCCAGCATTTT. The chain is built from TRBV28 and TRBJ1-5, with a possible D match to TRBD1 (5 bases). V was pared by 4 bases and J by 6 bases, with 13 bases between. CDR1 is MDHEN and CDR2 is SYDVKM in the germline V gene. The CDR3 has 14 residues.

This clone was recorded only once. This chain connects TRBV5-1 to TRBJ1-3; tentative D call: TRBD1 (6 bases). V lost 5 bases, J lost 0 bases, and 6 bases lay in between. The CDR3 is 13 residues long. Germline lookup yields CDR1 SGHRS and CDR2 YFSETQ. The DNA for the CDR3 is TGCGCCAGCAGACAGGGCTCTGGAAACACCATATATTTT. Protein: CASRQGSGNTIYF.

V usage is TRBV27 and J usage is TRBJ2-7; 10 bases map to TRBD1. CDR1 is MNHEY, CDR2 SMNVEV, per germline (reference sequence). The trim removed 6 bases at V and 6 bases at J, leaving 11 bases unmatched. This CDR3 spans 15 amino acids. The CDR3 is CASRTGTGVSREQYF. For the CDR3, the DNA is TGTGCCAGCAGGACCGGGACAGGGGTTTCGCGCGAGCAGTACTTC.